The rows below give T cell receptor beta chains drawn from one sample of a study of cytomegalovirus exposure and HLA in healthy donors. Sequencing was performed with immunoSEQ multiplex PCR; in TCRdb, only in-frame clones are kept and a portion is missing. Among 66,000 or so clones listed, 95% to 97% were seen once. The sequencing sample was made of PBMCs. These receptors originate from a young woman in good health and CMV-seropositive. Each CDR3 is given with its conserved first and last residue. A D gene is named only where the DNA matches it firmly. Size is stated for part of the rows, as once, few or many counts, or as a class when the clone is expanded.

v_gene	abundance	j_gene	d_gene	CDR3nt	CDR3aa
TRBV4-1	-	TRBJ2-3	TRBD2	TGCGCCAGCAGCTCGGCCGGGACTAGCGGGCGCACAGATACGCAGTATTTT	CASSSAGTSGRTDTQYF
TRBV7-6	-	TRBJ1-3	-	TGTGCCAGCAGCTTAGCGATCCGGGGGTCCGGAAACACCATATATTTT	CASSLAIRGSGNTIYF
TRBV19	-	TRBJ2-7	TRBD2	TGTGCCAGTAGCTCCGGGACTAGCGGGAGCCCCTACGAGCAGTACTTC	CASSSGTSGSPYEQYF
TRBV7-2	once	TRBJ2-1	TRBD2	TGTGCCAGCAGCTTAGCACTAGCGAATGAGCAGTTCTTC	CASSLALANEQFF
TRBV13	-	TRBJ2-1	TRBD2	TGTGCCAGCACCACGCATTCTAGCGGGATAGATGAGCAGTTCTTC	CASTTHSSGIDEQFF
TRBV7-9	-	TRBJ2-3	-	TGTGCCAGCCGGGGCGGGGTTTACGCAGATACGCAGTATTTT	CASRGGVYADTQYF
TRBV9	-	TRBJ2-7	-	TGTGCCAGCAGCACCCGATACGGGAGTGGGTACGAGCAGTACTTC	CASSTRYGSGYEQYF
TRBV4-1	-	TRBJ2-2	-	TGCGCCAGCAGCCAGCAAGGAGGCACCGGGGAGCTGTTTTTT	CASSQQGGTGELFF
TRBV19	-	TRBJ1-3	-	TGTGCCAGTAGTAACCCTGGCGACAGATTTGGAAACACCATATATTTT	CASSNPGDRFGNTIYF
TRBV2	-	TRBJ1-2	-	TGTGCCAGCAGTGGGGAAGGGGAGGCCTATGGCTACACCTTC	CASSGEGEAYGYTF
TRBV27	-	TRBJ1-4	-	TGTGCCAGCAGTTTATCCCTCAATGAAAAACTGTTTTTT	CASSLSLNEKLFF
TRBV7-3	-	TRBJ2-2	-	TGTGCCAGCAGCTTCCGAGAGGCCGGGGAGCTGTTTTTT	CASSFREAGELFF
TRBV5-4	once	TRBJ2-1	TRBD2	TGTGCCAGCAGCTTGGCCAAGAAGCGGGAGGGCCGGTACAATGAGCAGTTCTTC	CASSLAKKREGRYNEQFF
TRBV9	-	TRBJ2-3	-	TGTGCCAGCAGCGTAGCGGGAGTGGACGATACGCAGTATTTT	CASSVAGVDDTQYF
TRBV6-6	-	TRBJ2-7	TRBD1	TGTGCCAGCAGTTACATGTCAGGGGGCAACTACGAGCAGTACTTC	CASSYMSGGNYEQYF
TRBV5-1	-	TRBJ2-1	TRBD2	TGCGCCAGCAGCTTGGATCCTAGCGGGAGGGGTAGCTCCTACAATGAGCAGTTCTTC	CASSLDPSGRGSSYNEQFF
TRBV12-5	-	TRBJ2-1	-	TGTGCTAGTGGTTTGGTAGTGGGTAGCGCCTTTCCGTACAATGAGCAGTTCTTC	CASGLVVGSAFPYNEQFF
TRBV2	-	TRBJ2-1	TRBD2	TGTGCCACCCTGTTGGCTAGCGGGTACAATGAGCAGTTCTTC	CATLLASGYNEQFF
TRBV5-4	-	TRBJ2-3	-	TGTGCCAGCAGCTTGGACTTGCGAGGCACAGATACGCAGTATTTT	CASSLDLRGTDTQYF
TRBV14	-	TRBJ1-2	-	TGTGCCAGCAGCCGGAAAGCGCCACAGGGAGTATATGGCTACACCTTC	CASSRKAPQGVYGYTF
TRBV27	-	TRBJ2-7	TRBD1	TGTGCCAGCAGTCCTGCTCCGGACAGGGACGAGCAGTACTTC	CASSPAPDRDEQYF
TRBV5-4	-	TRBJ2-2	TRBD2	TGTGCCAGCAGCCATAGCGGGAGAGTGACCGGGGAGCTGTTTTTT	CASSHSGRVTGELFF
TRBV10-3	-	TRBJ2-1	TRBD2	TGTGCCATCAGTACGAGCGGGACCCTACACAATGAGCAGTTCTTC	CAISTSGTLHNEQFF
TRBV21-1	-	TRBJ1-1	-	TGTGCCAGCAGCAAAGTATCTATGAGGACAGGGTGTACTGAAGCTTTCTTT	CASSKVSMRTGCTEAFF